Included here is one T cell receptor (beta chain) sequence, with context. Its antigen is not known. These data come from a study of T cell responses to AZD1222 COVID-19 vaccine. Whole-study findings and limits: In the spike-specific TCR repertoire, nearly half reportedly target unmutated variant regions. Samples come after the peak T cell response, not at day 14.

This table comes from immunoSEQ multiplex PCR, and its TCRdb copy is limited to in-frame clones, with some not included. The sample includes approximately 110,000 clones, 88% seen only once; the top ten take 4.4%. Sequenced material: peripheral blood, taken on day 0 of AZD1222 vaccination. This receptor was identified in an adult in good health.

CDR3 nucleotide sequence: TGTGCCAGCAGCCAAGACAGGGGGCGCGACTATGGCTACACCTTC. Its protein is CASSQDRGRDYGYTF. The chain couples TRBV14 to TRBJ1-2; 8 bases align to TRBD1. Germline CDR1 SGHDN, CDR2 FVKESK. This CDR3 has 15 residues. The V gene end was trimmed by 0 bases and the J gene end by 3 bases; junction bases not matched to a gene: 3.